These 9 T cell receptor beta chains were all obtained from the same sample, sequenced in a study of PD-1 blockade in mismatch repair-deficient tumors. Profiling relied on immunoSEQ multiplex PCR, and the TCRdb table lists in-frame clones only, not all of them. The sample records over 20,000 clones, 75% to 85% being singletons. The sample consisted of peripheral blood, taken 12 weeks after starting pembrolizumab. The receptors here all came from an adult with mismatch repair-deficient cancer.

The chain employs TRBV6-5 and TRBJ2-5; possible D gene TRBD2, 7 bases. Germline V gene lookup returns CDR1 MNHEY and CDR2 SVGAGI. V was pared by 8 bases and J by 4 bases, with 14 bases between. This CDR3 spans 13 amino acids. CDR3: CASRGAGRETQYF. DNA of the CDR3: TGTGCCAGCCGGGGGGCTGGTAGAGAGACCCAGTACTTC.

The rearrangement links TRBV30 to TRBJ2-2, with D maybe TRBD2 (5 bases). The ends were cut back, 2 bases at V and 2 bases at J, with 15 bases in the middle. This CDR3 has 16 residues. CDR1 is GTSNPN, CDR2 SVGIG, per germline (reference sequence). The CDR3 sequence: CAWSPGYFLNTGELFF. The CDR3 coding sequence is TGTGCCTGGAGTCCGGGATACTTTTTAAACACCGGGGAGCTGTTTTTT. The full variable domain, completed using reference TRBV30 and TRBJ2-2, is SQTIHQWPATLVQPVGSPLSLECTVEGTSNPNLYWYRQAAGRGLQLLFYSVGIGQISSEVPQNLSASRPQDRQFILSSKKLLLSDSGFYLCAWSPGYFLNTGELFFGEGSRLTVL.

The genes are TRBV2 and TRBJ1-2; possible D gene TRBD1, 6 bases. The CDR3 contains 16 residues. The ends were cut back, 1 base at V and 0 bases at J, with 12 bases in the middle. Germline V CDR1 and CDR2: SNHLY, FYNNEI. The CDR3 DNA follows: TGTGCCAGCAGTGAAGGTGGGCCAGGGGCTAACTATGGCTACACCTTC. Its translation is CASSEGGPGANYGYTF.

The chain recombines TRBV30 with TRBJ2-6; weak D call: TRBD1 (6 bases). Germline-derived CDR1 and CDR2 are GTSNPN and SVGIG (reference sequence). The CDR3 totals 18 residues. The V and J ends lost 5 bases and 0 bases respectively, with 20 bases between them. The CDR3 nucleotides are TGTGCCTGGGACCCCCTGACAGGACCATTCTCTGGGGCCAACGTCCTGACTTTC. Amino acid sequence: CAWDPLTGPFSGANVLTF.

V gene TRBV5-1 combines with J gene TRBJ2-1; 7 bases are a match to TRBD1. CDR1 SGHRS and CDR2 YFSETQ come from the germline V gene. The CDR3 is 13 amino acids. The ends lost 4 bases at V and 4 bases at J; junction bases unmatched: 2. In DNA form, the CDR3 reads TGCGCCAGCAGCCCGGGACAGTACAATGAGCAGTTCTTC. Translation gives CASSPGQYNEQFF.

This rearrangement joins TRBV11-2 to TRBJ2-5, with no clear D. V was cut by 5 bases and J by 5 bases, with 6 bases left in between. CDR1 is SGHAT and CDR2 is FQNNGV in the germline V gene. The CDR3 is made up of 11 amino acids. CDR3 in DNA: TGTGCCAGCAGCGCACGGGAGACCCAGTACTTC. Translated: CASSARETQYF. Together with reference TRBV11-2 and TRBJ2-5, the CDR3 gives the full variable domain: EAGVAQSPRYKIIEKRQSVAFWCNPISGHATLYWYQQILGQGPKLLIQFQNNGVVDDSQLPKDRFSAERLKGVDSTLKIQPAKLEDSAVYLCASSARETQYFGPGTRLLVL.

The V call is TRBV15, the J call TRBJ1-5; D remains ambiguous. Germline CDR1 and CDR2: LNHNV and YYDKDF (reference sequence). The length of the CDR3 is 12 residues. V dropped 1 base and J dropped 5 bases, with 3 bases sitting between them. The CDR3: CATSRVYQPQHF. The CDR3 DNA reads TGTGCCACCAGCAGAGTTTATCAGCCCCAGCATTTT.

This sequence joins TRBV30 and TRBJ1-1; D uncertain. The germline V gene encodes CDR1 GTSNPN and CDR2 SVGIG (reference sequence). The CDR3 length is 11 residues. The V gene lost 0 bases and the J gene lost 11 bases, with 10 bases spanning the gap. The CDR3 DNA is TGTGCCTGGAGTGTAACCCAACAGGCTTTCTTT. Its protein product is CAWSVTQQAFF.

V is TRBV4-2 and J is TRBJ2-7; possibly TRBD2 for D (6 bases). The CDR3 is 15 amino acids. V lost 4 bases, J lost 3 bases, and 16 bases lay in between. Germline CDR1 and CDR2: LGHNA and YNFKEQ. The chain's CDR3 is CASSREEGTHYEQYF. As DNA, the CDR3 is TGTGCCAGCAGCCGAGAAGAGGGGACTCACTACGAGCAGTACTTC.